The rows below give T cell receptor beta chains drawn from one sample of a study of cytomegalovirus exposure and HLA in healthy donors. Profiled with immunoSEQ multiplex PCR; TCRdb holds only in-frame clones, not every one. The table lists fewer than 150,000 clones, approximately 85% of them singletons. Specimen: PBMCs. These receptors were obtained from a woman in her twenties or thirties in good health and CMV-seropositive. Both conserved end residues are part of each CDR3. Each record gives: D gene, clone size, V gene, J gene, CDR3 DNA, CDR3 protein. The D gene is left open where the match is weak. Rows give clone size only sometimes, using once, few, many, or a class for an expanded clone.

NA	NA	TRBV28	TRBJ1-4	TGTGCCAGCAGTTTGTGGCAGGATGAAAAACTGTTTTTT	CASSLWQDEKLFF
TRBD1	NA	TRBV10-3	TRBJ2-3	TGTGCCATCACTGGGGACAGTACAGATACGCAGTATTTT	CAITGDSTDTQYF
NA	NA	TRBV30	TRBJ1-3	TGTGCCTGGAGTGGAGACAGGGGAAACACCATATATTTT	CAWSGDRGNTIYF
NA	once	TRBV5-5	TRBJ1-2	TGTGCCAGCAGCTTGGAAGGGGGGGCCCTCTATGGCTACACCTTC	CASSLEGGALYGYTF
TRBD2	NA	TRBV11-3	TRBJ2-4	TGTGCCAGCAGCTTAGCAGCTAGCGGGGGACATTATAAAAACATTCAGTACTTC	CASSLAASGGHYKNIQYF
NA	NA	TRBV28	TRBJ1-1	TGTGCCAGCAGTTTAGCGCAGGGTATCCCTAAAGCTTTCTTT	CASSLAQGIPKAFF
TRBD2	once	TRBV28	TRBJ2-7	TGTGCCAGCAGTTCAGCGGGAGAATACGAGCAGTACTTC	CASSSAGEYEQYF
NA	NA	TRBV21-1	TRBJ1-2	TGTGCCAGCAGCATCCGGGACAGGGGTCACTATGGCTACACCTTC	CASSIRDRGHYGYTF
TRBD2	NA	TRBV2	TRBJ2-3	TGTGCCAGCAGAGGGGACTATGATACGCAGTATTTT	CASRGDYDTQYF
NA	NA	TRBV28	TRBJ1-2	TGTGCCAGCAAATGGGTGGGGGGTGGCTACACCTTC	CASKWVGGGYTF
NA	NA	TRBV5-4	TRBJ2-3	TGTGCCAGCAGCTTGGTCCTCTCCACAGATACGCAGTATTTT	CASSLVLSTDTQYF
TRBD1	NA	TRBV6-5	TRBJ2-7	TGTGCCAGCAGTTATCGACAGGGGGGGCTCGAGCAGTACTTC	CASSYRQGGLEQYF
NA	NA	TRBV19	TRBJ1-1	TGTGCCAGTAGTAGGGGGACTGATCTGAACACTGAAGCTTTCTTT	CASSRGTDLNTEAFF
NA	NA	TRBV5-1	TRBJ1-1	TGCGCCAGCAGCTTGAGCCCGGGGAGCACTGAAGCTTTCTTT	CASSLSPGSTEAFF
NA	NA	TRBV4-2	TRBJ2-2	TGTGCCAGCAGCCAACCTGGGCAGGGAAACACCGGGGAGCTGTTTTTT	CASSQPGQGNTGELFF
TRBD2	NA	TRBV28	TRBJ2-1	TGTGCCAGCAGTCGCCCGGGGACTAGCATTGGGAGGTTCTTC	CASSRPGTSIGRFF
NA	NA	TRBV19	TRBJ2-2	TGTGCCAGTAGTACGGGTGGAGGGGCCGGGGAGCTGTTTTTT	CASSTGGGAGELFF
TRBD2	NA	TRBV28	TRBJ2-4	TGTGCCAGCAGTCTCAGCGGGAGGGAAAACATTCAGTACTTC	CASSLSGRENIQYF
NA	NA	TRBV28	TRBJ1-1	TGTGCCAGCACCCGTGGGGGGGACACTGAAGCTTTCTTT	CASTRGGDTEAFF
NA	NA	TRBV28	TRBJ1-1	TGTGCCAGCAGTTTATGGAGCAGGGCAGAAACTGAAGCTTTCTTT	CASSLWSRAETEAFF
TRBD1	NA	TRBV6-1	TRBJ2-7	TGTGCCAGCAGTGAAGCGAGACAGGGGGCGCACGAGCAGTACTTC	CASSEARQGAHEQYF
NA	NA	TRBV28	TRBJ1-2	TGTGCCAGCAGTTCTCCCCCGACGGGTAGCTATGGCTACACCTTC	CASSSPPTGSYGYTF
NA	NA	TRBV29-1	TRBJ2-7	TGCAGCGTAACGGTGGGGAGGAACGAGCAGTACTTC	CSVTVGRNEQYF
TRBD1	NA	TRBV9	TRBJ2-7	TGTGCCAGCAGCGCGACAGGGGGGCACGAGCAGTACTTC	CASSATGGHEQYF
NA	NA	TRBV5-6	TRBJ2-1	TGTGCCAGCAGTGGGGCCCGGGGGGCACGGGATTACAATGAGCAGTTCTTC	CASSGARGARDYNEQFF
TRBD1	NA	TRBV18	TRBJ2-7	TGTGCCAGCTCACCACCAGACAGGGGGAGCTCCTACGAGCAGTACTTC	CASSPPDRGSSYEQYF
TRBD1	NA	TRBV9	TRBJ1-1	TGTGCCAGCAGCGGACAGGGCCTTCACACTGAAGCTTTCTTT	CASSGQGLHTEAFF
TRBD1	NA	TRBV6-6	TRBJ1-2	TGTGCCAGCAGTCCTATGACAGGGGGCGGCTACACCTTC	CASSPMTGGGYTF
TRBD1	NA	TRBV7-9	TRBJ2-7	TGTGCCAGCAGCTTAGGGCGAGCACGGGACAGGGACTACGAGCAGTACTTC	CASSLGRARDRDYEQYF
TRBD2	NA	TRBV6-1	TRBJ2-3	TGTGCCAGCAGTAGACTAGCACCCGCCACAGATACGCAGTATTTT	CASSRLAPATDTQYF
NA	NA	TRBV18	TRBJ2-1	TGTGCCAGCTCACCACCTATGTACAATGAGCAGTTCTTC	CASSPPMYNEQFF
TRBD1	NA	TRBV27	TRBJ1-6	TGTGCCAGCAGTCCCGGGACAGGGGTGTCACCCCTCCACTTT	CASSPGTGVSPLHF
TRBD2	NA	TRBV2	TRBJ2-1	TGTGCCAGCAGTTTAGGGACTAGCGGGACTAACTCCTACAATGAGCAGTTCTTC	CASSLGTSGTNSYNEQFF
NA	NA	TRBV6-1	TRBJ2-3	TGTGCCAGCAGTGAAGCGACCCTCGGGGACACAGATACGCAGTATTTT	CASSEATLGDTDTQYF
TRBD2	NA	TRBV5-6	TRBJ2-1	TGTGCCAGCAGCTTAAGCGGGGTTCGCAATGAGCAGTTCTTC	CASSLSGVRNEQFF
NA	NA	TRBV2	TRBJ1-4	TGTGCCAGCAGTCTCGACAGGTCAACGAAAGAAAAACTGTTTTTT	CASSLDRSTKEKLFF
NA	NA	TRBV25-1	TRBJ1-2	TGTGCCAGCAGTGAATTTTTGGGAGGGTCCCTCTATGGCTACACCTTC	CASSEFLGGSLYGYTF
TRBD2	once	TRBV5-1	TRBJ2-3	TGCGCCAGCAGCTACGGACTAGCGGACATAGACCCAGATACGCAGTATTTT	CASSYGLADIDPDTQYF
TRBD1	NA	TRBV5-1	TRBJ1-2	TGCGCCAGCAGCTTGTCAGTAGGACAGGCTAACTATGGCTACACCTTC	CASSLSVGQANYGYTF
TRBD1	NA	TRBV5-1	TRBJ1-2	TGCGCCAGCAGCGCCTTCACAGGGGAGCGGGGCTACACCTTC	CASSAFTGERGYTF
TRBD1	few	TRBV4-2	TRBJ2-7	TGTGCCAGCAGCCAAGATCGCCTAGACAGGGGCTCATACTTC	CASSQDRLDRGSYF
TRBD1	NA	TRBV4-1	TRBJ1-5	TGCGCCAGCAGCCAAGATTGGCAGGGGGGTCAGCCCCAGCATTTT	CASSQDWQGGQPQHF
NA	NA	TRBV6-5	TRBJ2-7	TGTGCCAGCAGTGTACAGGGTTACGAGCAGTACTTC	CASSVQGYEQYF